What follows are 29 T cell receptor beta chains derived from one specimen sequenced in a study of vaccination effects on CD4 cells after COVID-19 (dated by TCRdb to between 2020 and 2023). The antigens for these receptors are not known. Preparation of the library involved the immunoSEQ multiplex PCR assay. TCRdb stores this immuneACCESS table with in-frame sequences only. Part of the clones is absent; in the studies checked, under half of the shortfall reflects unresolved V genes, and no reason is known for the rest. Across this sample there are approximately 70,000 clones, with 80% to 85% seen only once. Of the sample, more than 1% falls within the top ten clones. In the ViraFEST assay, PBMC were stimulated with viral peptide pools, and TCR sequencing was then used to find antigen-specific CD4+ T cell clonotypes based on their expansion. After less than eleven days of culture, CD4+ T cells were isolated with the EasySep CD4+ T cell isolation kit. Each participant got two doses of an mRNA SARS-CoV-2 vaccine, either BNT162b2 or mRNA-1273.

The sequences come from CD4+ T cells from PBMCs cultured with HCoV-229E spike peptides, collected after COVID-19 vaccination. The sample's cell subset or site label is to be understood as: HCoV-229E spike overlapping peptide pool stimulation. Receptor source: a human donor who received a COVID-19 vaccine.

This sequence joins TRBV7-2 and TRBJ2-3; D ambiguous. Germline V CDR1 and CDR2: SGHTA, FQGNSA. V shed 4 bases and J shed 7 bases, with 9 bases lying between them. CDR3 size: 12 residues. The CDR3 sequence: CASSSPQNTQYF. In nucleotides, the CDR3 is TGTGCCAGCAGCTCCCCGCAGAATACGCAGTATTTT. Combining the CDR3 with reference TRBV7-2 and TRBJ2-3 gives the whole variable domain GAGVSQSPSNKVTEKGKDVELRCDPISGHTALYWYRQSLGQGLEFLIYFQGNSAPDKSGLPSDRFSAERTGGSVSTLTIQRTQQEDSAVYLCASSSPQNTQYFGPGTRLTVL.

The chain joins TRBV3-1 (or the pseudogene TRBV3-2) to TRBJ1-6, with D possibly being TRBD1 (5 bases). The V gene's germline CDR1 is LGHDT and CDR2 YNNKEL (reference sequence). The CDR3 sequence is 14 residues long. With 4 bases removed from V and 10 bases from J, the gap between germline ends came to 14 bases. CDR3: CASSRINRGSPLHF. CDR3 nucleotide sequence: TGTGCCAGCAGCCGGATAAATCGGGGGTCACCCCTCCACTTT.

The chain joins TRBV7-2 to TRBJ2-5; D may be TRBD2 (6 bases). In germline, CDR1 is SGHTA, CDR2 FQGNSA. CDR3 length: 14 amino acids. Trimming took 1 base from V and 6 from J, leaving 12 bases between them. This CDR3 reads CASSLDFGGKTQYF. CDR3 in DNA: TGTGCCAGCAGCTTAGACTTCGGGGGTAAGACCCAGTACTTC.

The CDR3 sequence is CASSPGSSNVNTEAFF. CDR3 bases: TGTGCCAGCTCACCAGGCTCAAGTAACGTGAACACTGAAGCTTTCTTT. The chain joins TRBV18 to TRBJ1-1; no firm D call. Trimming took 2 bases from V and 0 from J, leaving 13 bases between them. CDR3 length: 16 residues. Germline CDR1 KGHSH, CDR2 LQKENI.

J is TRBJ2-7 and V is TRBV10-3; no reliable D call. Germline V lookup: CDR1 ENHRY, CDR2 SYGVKD. The CDR3 contains 14 residues. Trimming stripped 8 bases from V and 3 bases from J, with 17 bases between. CDR3 loop: CAIAEGQASYEQYV. The CDR3 DNA reads TGTGCCATCGCAGAAGGGCAGGCTAGCTACGAGCAGTACGTC.

The chain couples TRBV2 to TRBJ1-5; D is perhaps TRBD1 (5 bases). Germline V lookup: CDR1 SNHLY, CDR2 FYNNEI. The CDR3 is 14 amino acids. V lost 5 bases to trimming and J lost 0 bases, with 8 bases between them. The CDR3 spells CASSQDNSNQPQHF. The DNA of the CDR3 is TGTGCCAGCAGTCAGGACAATAGCAATCAGCCCCAGCATTTT.

This clone has a single count. In DNA, the CDR3 is TGTGCCAGCAGGGGACAGGGGGCCGGCACAGATACGCAGTATTTT. Its protein is CASRGQGAGTDTQYF. The rearrangement joins TRBV28 to TRBJ2-3; 12 bases are a match to TRBD1. The V gene's germline CDR1 is MDHEN and CDR2 SYDVKM. J gave up 1 base and V 6 bases, and 2 bases lay outside the gene matches. The CDR3 is 15 amino acids.

V and J are TRBV12-5 and TRBJ2-1, with unresolved D. In germline, CDR1 is LGHNT, CDR2 FRNRAP. This CDR3 comprises 12 residues. V dropped 4 bases and J dropped 6 bases, with 7 bases sitting between them. The CDR3 loop reads CASGSPLNEQFF. The CDR3 DNA reads TGTGCTAGTGGTTCGCCGCTCAATGAGCAGTTCTTC.

V usage is TRBV5-1 and J usage is TRBJ2-5; D call uncertain. The CDR3 has 14 residues. CDR1 and CDR2 (germline): SGHRS, YFSETQ. V gave up 0 bases and J gave up 0 bases, with 6 bases separating them. CDR3 coding DNA: TGCGCCAGCAGCTTGGGCAAGTACCAAGAGACCCAGTACTTC. This gives the protein CASSLGKYQETQYF.

This clone was seen a few times. The chain uses TRBV5-6 and TRBJ1-5; D gene uncertain. Trimming stripped 0 bases from V and 1 base from J, with 14 bases between. CDR3 length: 17 amino acids. Looked up from germline, CDR1 is SGHDT and CDR2 is YYEEEE. This CDR3 reads CASSLVSPGASNQPQHF. The DNA for the CDR3 is TGTGCCAGCAGCTTGGTATCACCAGGAGCGAGCAATCAGCCCCAGCATTTT.

The chain uses TRBV19 and TRBJ2-5; 7 bases are a match to TRBD2. CDR1 LNHDA and CDR2 SQIVND come from the germline V gene (reference sequence). With 5 bases clipped from V and 0 bases from J, the junction kept 6 bases outside the gene matches. The CDR3 loop spans 15 amino acids. CDR3 coding DNA: TGTGCCAGTAGTCAAGAGGGAGGGTACCAAGAGACCCAGTACTTC. The encoded protein is CASSQEGGYQETQYF. Complete variable domain (other parts from reference TRBV19 and TRBJ2-5): DGGITQSPKYLFRKEGQNVTLSCEQNLNHDAMYWYRQDPGQGLRLIYYSQIVNDFQKGDIAEGYSVSREKKESFPLTVTSAQKNPTAFYLCASSQEGGYQETQYFGPGTRLLVL.

The chain is built from TRBV5-8 and TRBJ1-2; TRBD1 is a possible D gene (6 bases). CDR1 and CDR2 from the germline V gene are SGHTS and YDEGEE. This CDR3 contains 14 residues. V was cut by 2 bases and J by 6 bases, with 14 bases left in between. The CDR3 DNA sequence: TGTGCCAGCAGCTTACTCAGGGGTTTGGATGGCTACACCTTC. It codes for CASSLLRGLDGYTF.

V gene TRBV30 combines with J gene TRBJ1-1; 8 bases agree with TRBD1. CDR1 is GTSNPN, CDR2 SVGIG, per germline (reference sequence). The CDR3 covers 12 residues. J gave up 8 bases and V 4 bases, and 6 bases lay outside the gene matches. The CDR3 spells CAWTRAGGEAFF. CDR3 coding DNA: TGTGCCTGGACGCGGGCAGGGGGCGAAGCTTTCTTT.

V usage is TRBV29-1 and J usage is TRBJ1-1, with D possibly matching TRBD1 (5 bases). The CDR3 contains 14 residues. V was pared by 2 bases and J by 5 bases, with 15 bases between. Per germline, CDR1 SQVTM and CDR2 ANQGSEA. The CDR3 reads CSVERGREGTEAFF. For the CDR3, the DNA is TGCAGCGTTGAAAGGGGCCGGGAAGGAACTGAAGCTTTCTTT.

This clone was counted only a few times. V gene TRBV25-1 combines with J gene TRBJ2-1; D is unclear. Trimming cost V 3 bases and J 0 bases, with 9 bases left between them. The CDR3 spans 15 residues. CDR1 and CDR2 (germline): MGHDK, SYGVNS. The CDR3 DNA reads as TGTGCCAGCAGTGACCCTTTATACTCCTACAATGAGCAGTTCTTC. Translation gives CASSDPLYSYNEQFF.

The gene calls are TRBV30 and TRBJ1-5; no clear D. With 5 bases removed from V and 2 bases from J, the gap between germline ends came to 13 bases. There are 14 residues in the CDR3. The germline CDR1 and CDR2 sequences are GTSNPN and SVGIG (reference sequence). The CDR3 nucleotides read TGTGCCTGGGCTGATAAGGGTGGCAATCAGCCCCAGCATTTT. Its translation: CAWADKGGNQPQHF.

This chain joins TRBV10-2 and TRBJ2-1, with 8 bases lining up with TRBD2. Germline V gene lookup returns CDR1 WSHSY and CDR2 SAAADI. V shed 6 bases, J shed 10 bases, and the junction held 11 bases outside the gene matches. This CDR3 comprises 14 residues. The CDR3 region has the DNA TGCGCCAGCAGAGTATATAGCGGGGCGGGGGAGCAGTTCTTC. The encoded protein is CASRVYSGAGEQFF.

The chain combines TRBV6-6 with TRBJ1-2; maybe TRBD1 (6 bases). The CDR3 covers 15 residues. Germline CDR1 MNHNY, CDR2 SVGAGI (reference sequence). Trimming left V 6 bases short and J 6 bases short, with 20 bases between. CDR3 protein: CASSRPLQGVNGYTF. The CDR3 DNA reads TGTGCCAGCAGCCGACCCTTACAGGGAGTTAATGGCTACACCTTC.

The V call is TRBV10-3, the J call TRBJ2-5; TRBD2 matches 14 bases. The CDR3 contains 15 residues. With V trimmed by 10 bases and J by 7 bases, 11 bases remained unmatched. CDR1 and CDR2 from the germline V gene are ENHRY and SYGVKD. The CDR3 DNA sequence: TGTGCCACCGTACTCCTGACTAGCGGGGGGGGGACCCAGTACTTC. Amino acids: CATVLLTSGGGTQYF.

The chain carries TRBV28 and TRBJ1-2, with TRBD1 matching over 7 bases. CDR3 length: 16 residues. Germline CDR1 reads MDHEN; CDR2 reads SYDVKM. V trimming: 2 bases; J trimming: 8 bases; junction bases outside the gene matches: 14. CDR3 loop: CASSLETGAWRGGYTF. CDR3 in DNA: TGTGCCAGCAGTTTAGAAACAGGGGCATGGCGTGGGGGCTACACCTTC.

This clone is a singleton in its sample. J is TRBJ1-2 and V is TRBV6-6, with 7 positions matching TRBD1. Germline assignment: CDR1 MNHNY and CDR2 SVGAGI (reference sequence). J gave up 6 bases and V 2 bases, and 6 bases lay outside the gene matches. The CDR3 covers 14 residues. CDR3 sequence reads: CASSYPTGIDGYTF. The CDR3 DNA is TGTGCCAGCAGTTACCCGACAGGGATCGATGGCTACACCTTC.

The rearrangement joins TRBV29-1 to TRBJ1-4; 10 bases fit TRBD1. CDR1 and CDR2 from the germline V gene are SQVTM and ANQGSEA. There are 12 residues in the CDR3. J gave up 5 bases and V 7 bases, and 1 base lay outside the gene matches. The CDR3 nucleotides read TGCAGCGGACAGGGGGCGAATGAAAAACTGTTTTTT. The encoded protein is CSGQGANEKLFF. The entire variable domain, with the rest obtained from reference TRBV29-1 and TRBJ1-4, is as follows: SAVISQKPSRDICQRGTSLTIQCQVDSQVTMMFWYRQQPGQSLTLIATANQGSEATYESGFVIDKFPISRPNLTFSTLTVSNMSPEDSSIYLCSGQGANEKLFFGSGTQLSVL.

The chain combines TRBV5-1 with TRBJ2-2; D remains unclear. The CDR3 length is 17 residues. Germline CDR1 reads SGHRS; CDR2 reads YFSETQ. The V and J ends lost 0 bases and 0 bases respectively, with 12 bases between them. The DNA of the CDR3 is TGCGCCAGCAGCTTGGCCCTGGAACATTCGAACACCGGGGAGCTGTTTTTT. Amino acid sequence: CASSLALEHSNTGELFF.

V and J are TRBV6-5 and TRBJ1-1; D may be TRBD1 (5 bases). The CDR3 has 14 residues. Germline CDR1 MNHEY, CDR2 SVGAGI. V dropped 5 bases and J dropped 10 bases, with 20 bases sitting between them. The CDR3 spells CASSTPRGGWIAFF. In DNA, the CDR3 is TGTGCCAGCAGTACTCCACGGGGGGGGTGGATAGCTTTCTTT.

The rearrangement uses TRBV19 and TRBJ2-7, with 8 bases that match TRBD1. The J segment lost 0 bases and the V segment lost 5 bases, leaving 6 bases of the junction unmatched. Germline V gives CDR1 LNHDA, CDR2 SQIVND (reference sequence). CDR3 size: 15 residues. The CDR3 DNA follows: TGTGCCAGTAGTGTGACAGGGGAAAGCTCCTACGAGCAGTACGTC. Translated, it gives CASSVTGESSYEQYV.

This clone was detected only a few times. The chain employs TRBV2 and TRBJ1-1; no definite D call. Germline-derived CDR1 and CDR2 are SNHLY and FYNNEI. Trimming cost V 2 bases and J 5 bases, with 6 bases left between them. CDR3 length: 12 amino acids. The CDR3, as DNA: TGTGCCAGCAGTGAAAGGGTAACTGAAGCTTTCTTT. Residues: CASSERVTEAFF.

V gene TRBV18 combines with J gene TRBJ2-7, with no clear D. The CDR3 is made up of 14 amino acids. Trimming cost V 5 bases and J 0 bases, with 11 bases left between them. CDR1 and CDR2 (germline): KGHSH, LQKENI. DNA for the CDR3: TGTGCCAGCTCAGTTACAGCTGACTCCTACGAGCAGTACGTC. Translated: CASSVTADSYEQYV.

This clone turned up a few times. The CDR3 DNA is TGTGCCAGTGGAATTGCCCTTACTACTCGTTCACCCCTCCACTTT. As protein: CASGIALTTRSPLHF. The chain has TRBV28 and TRBJ1-6; no clear D. The CDR3 is 15 amino acids. Trimming pared 9 bases from V and 9 bases from J, leaving 21 bases between. Per the germline V gene, CDR1 is MDHEN and CDR2 is SYDVKM.

V usage is TRBV5-4 and J usage is TRBJ2-3; 7 bases are shared with TRBD1. Unmatched junction bases numbered 7, after V lost 4 bases and J lost 2 bases. The CDR3 sequence is 15 residues long. CDR1 is SGHNT and CDR2 is YYREEE in the germline V gene (reference sequence). The CDR3 sequence is CASSPRTGLTDTQYF. The DNA of the CDR3 is TGTGCCAGCAGCCCGCGGACAGGCCTCACAGATACGCAGTATTTT.